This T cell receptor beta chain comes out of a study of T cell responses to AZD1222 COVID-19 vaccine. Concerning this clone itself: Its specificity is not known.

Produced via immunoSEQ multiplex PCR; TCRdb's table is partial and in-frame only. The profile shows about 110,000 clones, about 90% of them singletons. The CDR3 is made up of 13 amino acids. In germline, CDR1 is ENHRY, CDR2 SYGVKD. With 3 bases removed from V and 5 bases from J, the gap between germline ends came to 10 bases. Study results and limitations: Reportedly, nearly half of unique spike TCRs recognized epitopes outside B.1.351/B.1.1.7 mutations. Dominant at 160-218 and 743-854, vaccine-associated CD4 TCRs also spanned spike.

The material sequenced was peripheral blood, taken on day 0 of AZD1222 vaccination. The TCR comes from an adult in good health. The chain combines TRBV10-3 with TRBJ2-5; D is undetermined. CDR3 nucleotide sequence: TGTGCCATCAGTGATCGTGGGCGGGAGACCCAGTACTTC. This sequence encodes CAISDRGRETQYF.